One TCR beta chain is described in this entry. Its target antigen remains unknown. No qualities accompany the bases; no much larger clone lies one base away. The cysteine opens and the phenylalanine closes a CDR3 of 16 amino acids. Here the CDR3 DNA is all that survives: 48 bases in frame from base 1. Relative to germline, V is missing 0 bases and J is missing 2 bases, with 5 bases of the junction outside any gene match. Via the germline V gene, CDR1 is SQVTM and CDR2 ANQGSEA. The data derive from a study of T cell repertoires in cytomegalovirus infection (dated by TCRdb to about 2019). Notes on the research overall: Donor HLA type was relevant to the analysis, as public TCR beta signatures indicated carriage of CMV infection together with the matching HLA type.

Sequencing took place on an Illumina HiSeq 1500. The public reads were run again by TCRdb, first through fastp at Q25 and then through MiXCR, and only productive beta chains were kept. Under each unique CDR3 protein, matching rows form one entry showing the most common genes and DNA. Within this sample are approximately 500,000 distinct CDR3 sequences, with approximately 16% of them counted one time only. 20% to 30% of the sample is held by the ten biggest clonotypes. On the study overall, not on this receptor specifically: The ex vivo response was dominated by HLA-C-restricted CMV-specific TCR beta clonotypes, which also provided the single most frequent clonotype in two of eight donors. In both this cohort and an independent 352-donor cohort, the cumulative frequency of public TCR beta family members distinguished carriers of CMV infection plus the relevant HLA type.

Sample: CD8+ T cells from PBMCs. The sequence was collected from a human donor in good health (CMV status not recorded). Some clones in this sample may be carry-over from other donors' samples. This chain joins TRBV29-1 to TRBJ2-1; 9 bases in between match TRBD2. The nucleotides are TGCAGCGTTGAAGATATGCCTAGCGGGGCCTACAATGAGCAGTTCTTC. This yields the protein CSVEDMPSGAYNEQFF.